This T cell receptor (beta chain) is drawn from a study of blood T cell repertoires in COVID-19. This CDR3 contains 15 residues. Looked up from germline, CDR1 is MGHDK and CDR2 is SYGVNS. The V end was cut by 5 bases, the J end by 5 bases, with 15 bases between. Sequenced by immunoSEQ multiplex PCR; TCRdb stores in-frame clones only, minus some. The repertoire holds 300,000 to 400,000 clones, with around 89% as singletons. Sequenced sample: peripheral blood. This receptor was taken from a woman in her 50s with active or convalescent COVID-19. The rearrangement joins TRBV25-1 to TRBJ2-2, with D possibly matching TRBD2 (6 bases). CDR3 sequence (DNA): TGTGCCAGCAGTCCCCGGCCAGGAGGGACCGGGGAGCTGTTTTTT. Protein sequence: CASSPRPGGTGELFF.